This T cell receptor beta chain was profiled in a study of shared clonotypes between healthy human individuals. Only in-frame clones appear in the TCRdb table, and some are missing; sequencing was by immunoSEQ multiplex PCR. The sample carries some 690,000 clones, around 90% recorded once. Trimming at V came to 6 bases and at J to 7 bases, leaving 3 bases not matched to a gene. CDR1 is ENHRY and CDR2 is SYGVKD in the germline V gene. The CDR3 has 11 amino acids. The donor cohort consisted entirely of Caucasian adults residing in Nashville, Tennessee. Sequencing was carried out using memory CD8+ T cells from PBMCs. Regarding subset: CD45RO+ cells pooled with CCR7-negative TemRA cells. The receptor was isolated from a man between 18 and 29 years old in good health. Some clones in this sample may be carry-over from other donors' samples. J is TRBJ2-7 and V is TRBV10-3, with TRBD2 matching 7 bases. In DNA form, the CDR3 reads TGTGCCATCAGATGGGGGGGGGAGCAGTACTTC. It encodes CAIRWGGEQYF.